This TCR beta chain was sequenced during a study of CD8+ T cells in alopecia areata. The CDR3 sequence is 11 residues long. The V and J ends lost 4 bases and 12 bases respectively, with 10 bases between them. The germline CDR1 and CDR2 sequences are MDHEN and SYDVKM. Extracted from the samples, RNA was reverse transcribed into cDNA to serve as the sequencing template. TCRdb keeps only in-frame clones here, not all; method: immunoSEQ multiplex PCR. This sample yields fewer than 150,000 clones, of which 58% are seen a single time; 4.5% belongs to the top ten. In this sample, this clone turned up a few times. Sorting separated CD4+ and CD8+ T cells out of PBMCs.

The sequences come from CD4+ T cells sorted from blood, collected at week 0. The chain carries TRBV28 and TRBJ2-1; no reliable D call. This sequence was found in a human donor with alopecia areata. CDR3 in amino acids: CASSSTTGQFF. The DNA for the CDR3 is TGTGCCAGCAGTTCCACGACGGGGCAGTTCTTC.